A single sample is the source of the 18 T cell receptor beta chains below, sequenced in a study of OX40 agonist ivuxolimab in advanced cancers. Libraries were prepared by immunoSEQ multiplex PCR; TCRdb keeps only in-frame clonotypes and omits some of them. The sample shows 70,000 or so clones, 90% of them seen only once. This specimen was CD4+ or CD8+ T cells sorted from blood, taken in a trial of the OX40 agonist ivuxolimab. The receptors derive from an adult with an advanced solid tumor such as melanoma, head and neck, liver or kidney cancer.

The rearrangement uses TRBV5-5 and TRBJ2-7, with 8 bases fitting TRBD1. The CDR3 loop spans 14 amino acids. Losses at the gene ends were 4 bases for V and 6 bases for J; bases not matched to a gene: 9. Germline V lookup: CDR1 SGHKS, CDR2 YYEKEE (reference sequence). The CDR3 region is CASSPWTGNGEQYF. CDR3 in DNA: TGTGCCAGCAGCCCCTGGACAGGGAACGGCGAGCAGTACTTC.

The sample holds one count of this clone. This rearrangement joins TRBV29-1 to TRBJ2-5, with 9 nucleotides matching TRBD2. The germline gives CDR1 SQVTM, CDR2 ANQGSEA. Unmatched junction bases numbered 7, after V lost 4 bases and J lost 4 bases. This CDR3 has 14 amino acids. DNA for the CDR3: TGCAGCGTTGGTAGCGGGGGCGGGGGAGAGACCCAGTACTTC. This translates into CSVGSGGGGETQYF.

The CDR3 sequence: CAGKTDRTGEIDKGNQPQHF. The DNA of the CDR3 is TGCGCCGGCAAAACAGATAGGACAGGGGAAATCGATAAGGGCAATCAGCCCCAGCATTTT. The J gene is TRBJ1-5, the V gene TRBV5-1; 9 nucleotides align to TRBD1. V lost 10 bases, J lost 2 bases, and 25 bases stayed unmatched. The CDR3 loop spans 20 amino acids. Germline V gene data show CDR1 as SGHRS and CDR2 as YFSETQ. Full variable domain (missing parts from reference TRBV5-1 and TRBJ1-5): KAGVTQTPRYLIKTRGQQVTLSCSPISGHRSVSWYQQTPGQGLQFLFEYFSETQRNKGNFPGRFSGRQFSNSRSEMNVSTLELGDSALYLCAGKTDRTGEIDKGNQPQHFGDGTRLSIL.

This chain joins TRBV4-2 and TRBJ2-3; 9 nucleotides match TRBD2. The CDR3 contains 17 residues. J gave up 4 bases and V 0 bases, and 8 bases lay outside the gene matches. CDR1 LGHNA and CDR2 YNFKEQ come from the germline V gene. The DNA for the CDR3 is TGTGCCAGCAGCCAAGATCTGGCGGGAGGGCCCGCAGATACGCAGTATTTT. Translated, it gives CASSQDLAGGPADTQYF.

The chain couples TRBV9 to TRBJ2-1; D could derive from TRBD1 or TRBD2 (6 bases each). The CDR3 spans 15 residues. Germline V lookup: CDR1 SGDLS, CDR2 YYNGEE. Between the trimmed V and J ends, which lost 4 bases and 0 bases, there was a span of 11 bases. This CDR3 reads CASSPEGGSYNEQFF. CDR3 DNA: TGTGCCAGCAGCCCAGAGGGGGGCTCCTACAATGAGCAGTTCTTC.

This rearrangement joins TRBV5-1 to TRBJ2-7; D gene uncertain. Deletions cut 2 bases from V and 1 base from J, with 22 bases between. Germline V gene lookup returns CDR1 SGHRS and CDR2 YFSETQ. The CDR3 loop spans 18 amino acids. The CDR3 protein is CASSFWLTSEGSSYEQYF. The CDR3 region has the DNA TGCGCCAGCAGCTTTTGGTTGACCTCCGAAGGGTCTTCCTACGAGCAGTACTTC. The full variable domain, rest sourced from reference TRBV5-1 and TRBJ2-7, is KAGVTQTPRYLIKTRGQQVTLSCSPISGHRSVSWYQQTPGQGLQFLFEYFSETQRNKGNFPGRFSGRQFSNSRSEMNVSTLELGDSALYLCASSFWLTSEGSSYEQYFGPGTRLTVT.

This clone was seen just once. This rearrangement joins TRBV27 to TRBJ2-3; 7 nucleotides align to TRBD2. CDR1 and CDR2 from the germline V gene are MNHEY and SMNVEV (reference sequence). Losses at the gene ends were 2 bases for V and 6 bases for J; bases not matched to a gene: 8. CDR3 length: 15 residues. DNA of the CDR3: TGTGCCAGCAGTTTAAATTTCGGGAGGCCCGATACGCAGTATTTT. It encodes CASSLNFGRPDTQYF.

The CDR3 reads CAISEVRVRYGYTF. The CDR3 DNA is TGTGCCATCAGTGAGGTCAGGGTAAGGTATGGCTACACCTTC. J is TRBJ1-2 and V is TRBV10-3; D is perhaps TRBD1 (5 bases). The CDR3 loop spans 14 amino acids. With 2 bases removed from V and 5 bases from J, the gap between germline ends came to 12 bases. The germline V gene encodes CDR1 ENHRY and CDR2 SYGVKD.

This chain connects TRBV4-2 to TRBJ2-7; D is unresolved. In germline, CDR1 is LGHNA, CDR2 YNFKEQ. This CDR3 has 14 amino acids. V shed 0 bases and J shed 3 bases, with 9 bases lying between them. The CDR3 region is CASSQDVASYEQYF. In DNA, the CDR3 is TGTGCCAGCAGCCAAGATGTGGCTAGCTACGAGCAGTACTTC.

The chain uses TRBV11-2 and TRBJ1-1; D call uncertain. Trimming shortened V by 5 bases and J by 3 bases, and 10 bases separated the two germline ends. The CDR3 extends over 13 amino acids. Germline lookup yields CDR1 SGHAT and CDR2 FQNNGV. The CDR3 spells CASSTSADTEAFF. CDR3 DNA: TGTGCCAGCAGCACCTCCGCGGACACTGAAGCTTTCTTT.

The chain is built from TRBV28 and TRBJ1-4; D is unclear. Trimming took off 3 bases at V and 5 bases at J, with 16 bases between the two ends. CDR1 is MDHEN, CDR2 SYDVKM, per germline. The CDR3 sequence is 16 residues long. The CDR3: CASSFWAEAQNEKLFF. DNA of the CDR3: TGTGCCAGCAGTTTTTGGGCAGAGGCCCAGAATGAAAAACTGTTTTTT.

The V call is TRBV2, the J call TRBJ2-3, with no clear D. Germline assignment: CDR1 SNHLY and CDR2 FYNNEI. The CDR3 contains 14 residues. With 5 bases removed from V and 3 bases from J, the gap between germline ends came to 12 bases. The CDR3 DNA reads TGTGCCAGCAGTTTCAGCTATCGGACAGATACGCAGTATTTT. It specifies CASSFSYRTDTQYF.

This chain joins TRBV6-5 and TRBJ2-3; D uncertain. Germline V gene lookup returns CDR1 MNHEY and CDR2 SVGAGI. CDR3 length: 13 residues. The V and J ends lost 4 bases and 6 bases respectively, with 11 bases between them. CDR3: CASSLRRRDTQYF. CDR3 DNA sequence: TGTGCCAGCAGTTTGCGGCGGCGGGATACGCAGTATTTT.

This clone occurred once. The chain employs TRBV10-3 and TRBJ2-1; TRBD2 aligns across 9 bases. CDR1 and CDR2 from the germline V gene are ENHRY and SYGVKD. This CDR3 contains 14 residues. With 7 bases clipped from V and 4 bases from J, the junction kept 5 bases outside the gene matches. The CDR3 reads CAINGAGGYNEQFF. Here the CDR3 DNA reads TGTGCCATCAACGGGGCGGGAGGGTACAATGAGCAGTTCTTC.

The chain combines TRBV20-1 with TRBJ2-7; D ambiguous. Germline values: CDR1 DFQATT, CDR2 SNEGSKA (reference sequence). The V gene lost 6 bases and the J gene lost 6 bases, with 9 bases spanning the gap. CDR3 size: 10 residues. CDR3 coding DNA: TGCAGTGCCCTCCGGGCCGAGCAGTACTTC. Translated, it gives CSALRAEQYF.

The V gene is TRBV11-2, the J gene TRBJ1-4; D is unresolved. Deletions cut 3 bases from V and 7 bases from J, with 15 bases between. The CDR3 length is 15 residues. Per germline, CDR1 SGHAT and CDR2 FQNNGV. The chain's CDR3 is CASSFFGDKGEKLFF. CDR3 sequence (DNA): TGTGCCAGCAGCTTTTTCGGAGACAAGGGTGAAAAACTGTTTTTT.

This clone was recorded once. The rearrangement links TRBV18 to TRBJ2-1, with 7 bases identical to TRBD1. Germline trimming cut 0 bases from V and 5 bases from J; bases unmatched to any gene: 10. The germline CDR1 and CDR2 sequences are KGHSH and LQKENI. CDR3 length: 17 amino acids. This CDR3 is CASSPPSYRDSHNEQFF. Written as DNA, the CDR3 is TGTGCCAGCTCACCACCCTCTTACCGGGACAGCCACAATGAGCAGTTCTTC.

This clone was picked up a small number of times. The chain has TRBV6-1 and TRBJ2-1, with a tentative D call TRBD2 (5 bases). This CDR3 contains 15 residues. CDR1 is MNHNS and CDR2 is SASEGT in the germline V gene. Trimming stripped 2 bases from V and 0 bases from J, with 8 bases between. DNA of the CDR3: TGTGCCAGCAGTGAACCGGGGAACTCCTACAATGAGCAGTTCTTC. Its translation is CASSEPGNSYNEQFF.